The 25 T cell receptor beta chains below come from one sample, sequenced in a study of T cell responses to AZD1222 COVID-19 vaccine (dated by TCRdb to the early 2020s). The time point tag for this specimen amounts to: baseline before first vaccination. Library generation was performed with the immunoSEQ multiplex PCR assay. The table comes from immuneACCESS by way of TCRdb, which keeps in-frame sequences with V and J called. Part of the clones is missing from these tables; in studies checked, under half for an unresolved V gene and the rest for unknown reasons. The sample table shows tens of thousands of clones, and more than 70% are seen once. The ten largest clones add up to roughly 2.1% of the sample. The sample consisted of peripheral blood, taken on day 0 of AZD1222 vaccination. The receptors originated from an adult in good health.

The V and J genes are TRBV11-3 and TRBJ1-1, with D perhaps matching TRBD1 (5 bases). V lost 5 bases and J 4 bases, leaving 14 bases between the germline ends. Germline CDR1 SGHNT, CDR2 YENEEA. This CDR3 is 14 amino acids long. The CDR3 spells CASSPRGVGTEAFF. The DNA for the CDR3 is TGTGCCAGCAGCCCTCGAGGGGTGGGCACTGAAGCTTTCTTT.

This clone occurred a few times. This chain uses TRBV27 with TRBJ2-7, with D unclear. V gave up 4 bases and J gave up 6 bases, with 10 bases separating them. This CDR3 comprises 12 residues. Germline V CDR1 and CDR2: MNHEY, SMNVEV (reference sequence). CDR3 nucleotides: TGTGCCAGCAGTTCCCGCGTGTCCGAGCAGTACTTC. Protein: CASSSRVSEQYF.

V gene TRBV7-9 combines with J gene TRBJ2-7; 15 bases map to TRBD2. Looked up from germline, CDR1 is SEHNR and CDR2 is FQNEAQ (reference sequence). V was pared by 3 bases and J by 7 bases, with 7 bases of the junction left unmatched. CDR3 size: 16 residues. The CDR3: CASSFWTSGRAQEQYF. As DNA, the CDR3 is TGTGCCAGCAGCTTTTGGACTAGCGGGAGGGCCCAAGAGCAGTACTTC. Complete variable domain (other parts from reference TRBV7-9 and TRBJ2-7): DTGVSQNPRHKITKRGQNVTFRCDPISEHNRLYWYRQTLGQGPEFLTYFQNEAQLEKSRLLSDRFSAERPKGSFSTLEIQRTEQGDSAMYLCASSFWTSGRAQEQYFGPGTRLTVT.

This rearrangement joins TRBV15 to TRBJ1-1; D possibly corresponds to TRBD1 (5 bases). Between the trimmed V and J ends, which lost 3 bases and 1 base, there was a span of 15 bases. The CDR3 runs to 16 residues. Germline CDR1 LNHNV, CDR2 YYDKDF (reference sequence). In DNA form, the CDR3 reads TGTGCCACCAGCAGGCGCACCGGGACGGGGAACACTGAAGCTTTCTTT. Amino acids: CATSRRTGTGNTEAFF.

This rearrangement joins TRBV3-1 (or the pseudogene TRBV3-2) to TRBJ1-5; D unclear. Trimming cost V 1 base and J 6 bases, with 13 bases left between them. The CDR3 covers 15 residues. Germline V gene sequence: CDR1 LGHDT, CDR2 YNNKEL (reference sequence). The CDR3 nucleotides read TGTGCCAGCAGCCAAGCGGGGAACACCTTTCAGCCCCAGCATTTT. It translates to CASSQAGNTFQPQHF.

The gene calls are TRBV30 and TRBJ1-2; no definite D call. Germline V gene data show CDR1 as GTSNPN and CDR2 as SVGIG (reference sequence). Trimming stripped 0 bases from V and 0 bases from J, with 11 bases between. This CDR3 contains 15 residues. This CDR3 reads CAWSVSREANYGYTF. In DNA form, the CDR3 reads TGTGCCTGGAGTGTAAGTAGGGAAGCTAACTATGGCTACACCTTC.

The J gene is TRBJ1-2, the V gene TRBV19, with 10 bases lining up with TRBD1. The trim removed 7 bases at V and 3 bases at J, leaving 8 bases unmatched. The CDR3 consists of 15 residues. Germline CDR1 LNHDA, CDR2 SQIVND (reference sequence). CDR3 DNA: TGTGCCAGTACTACCCGCGGGACAGGGGACTATGGCTACACCTTC. It yields the protein CASTTRGTGDYGYTF.

J is TRBJ2-1 and V is TRBV12-5; tentatively, D is TRBD2 (6 bases). The CDR3 runs to 16 residues. Germline assignment: CDR1 LGHNT and CDR2 FRNRAP. Trimming took off 5 bases at V and 5 bases at J, with 19 bases between the two ends. The DNA for the CDR3 is TGTGCTAGTGGTCACGGCCTTAGGGGACTTAACAATGAGCAGTTCTTC. Translated: CASGHGLRGLNNEQFF.

V usage is TRBV19 and J usage is TRBJ2-1; possibly TRBD2 for D (6 bases). CDR1 and CDR2 from the germline V gene are LNHDA and SQIVND (reference sequence). This CDR3 is built from 17 residues. V was pared by 5 bases and J by 4 bases, with 21 bases between. CDR3 DNA: TGTGCCAGTAGTCCGGACCCGAGCGGGCCTCCTTACAATGAGCAGTTCTTC. Residues: CASSPDPSGPPYNEQFF.

This clone was counted between two and nine times. The chain recombines TRBV4-1 with TRBJ2-7, with D tentatively TRBD1 (6 bases). The CDR3 spans 15 residues. The germline gives CDR1 MGHRA, CDR2 YSYEKL. Trimming pared 4 bases from V and 1 base from J, leaving 14 bases between. The CDR3 sequence is CASSLAETGSYEQYF. The CDR3 region has the DNA TGCGCCAGCAGCCTAGCTGAGACAGGTTCCTACGAGCAGTACTTC.

The chain is built from TRBV5-1 and TRBJ2-1, with TRBD1 matching 7 bases. The germline V gene encodes CDR1 SGHRS and CDR2 YFSETQ. With V trimmed by 2 bases and J by 0 bases, 5 bases remained unmatched. The CDR3 has 16 amino acids. Here the CDR3 DNA reads TGCGCCAGCAGCTTCGGACAGGTGAGCTCCTACAATGAGCAGTTCTTC. Translating gives CASSFGQVSSYNEQFF. Combining the CDR3 with reference TRBV5-1 and TRBJ2-1 gives the whole variable domain KAGVTQTPRYLIKTRGQQVTLSCSPISGHRSVSWYQQTPGQGLQFLFEYFSETQRNKGNFPGRFSGRQFSNSRSEMNVSTLELGDSALYLCASSFGQVSSYNEQFFGPGTRLTVL.

The chain recombines TRBV2 with TRBJ1-5; D gene unclear. The CDR3 sequence is 15 residues long. The germline V and J ends were trimmed by 1 base and 2 bases, with 9 bases remaining between them. The germline gives CDR1 SNHLY, CDR2 FYNNEI. The CDR3 nucleotides read TGTGCCAGCAGTGAAGGACTAGGCGGCAATCAGCCCCAGCATTTT. Its protein is CASSEGLGGNQPQHF.

The V call is TRBV7-9, the J call TRBJ2-6; 10 nucleotides agree with TRBD2. The CDR3 length is 19 residues. The ends lost 5 bases at V and 0 bases at J; junction bases unmatched: 10. Germline values: CDR1 SEHNR, CDR2 FQNEAQ (reference sequence). The CDR3 DNA reads as TGTGCCAGCAGCGCAACGGGACTAGCGTTTTTCTCTGGGGCCAACGTCCTGACTTTC. This encodes CASSATGLAFFSGANVLTF.

The chain carries TRBV28 and TRBJ1-5; D is uncertain. CDR1 is MDHEN and CDR2 is SYDVKM in the germline V gene. The CDR3 length is 13 residues. Deletions cut 2 bases from V and 0 bases from J, with 2 bases between. Here the CDR3 DNA reads TGTGCCAGCAGTTTACCTAGCAATCAGCCCCAGCATTTT. It yields the protein CASSLPSNQPQHF.

V and J are TRBV14 and TRBJ2-7, with 10 bases identical to TRBD2. Trimming removed 1 base from V and 4 bases from J; junction bases left unmatched: 10. CDR3 length equals 17 residues. Per germline, CDR1 SGHDN and CDR2 FVKESK. This CDR3 is CASSQASSSGRLYEQYF. The CDR3, as DNA: TGTGCCAGCAGCCAAGCCTCGTCTAGCGGGAGACTTTACGAGCAGTACTTC. Filled out from reference TRBV14 and TRBJ2-7, the complete variable domain reads EAGVTQFPSHSVIEKGQTVTLRCDPISGHDNLYWYRRVMGKEIKFLLHFVKESKQDESGMPNNRFLAERTGGTYSTLKVQPAELEDSGVYFCASSQASSSGRLYEQYFGPGTRLTVT.

The chain links TRBV5-1 to TRBJ2-1, with D possibly being TRBD1 or TRBD2 (5 bases each). V dropped 1 base and J dropped 6 bases, with 17 bases sitting between them. The length of the CDR3 is 16 residues. CDR1 is SGHRS and CDR2 is YFSETQ in the germline V gene. DNA of the CDR3: TGCGCCAGCAGCTTGAGAGCTGGGGGAATGACCAATGAGCAGTTCTTC. Translated, it gives CASSLRAGGMTNEQFF.

CDR3 protein: CASRTTGQETYEKLFF. The CDR3 nucleotides read TGTGCCAGTAGGACAACGGGGCAGGAAACCTATGAAAAACTGTTTTTT. The chain is built from TRBV19 and TRBJ1-4, with D maybe TRBD1 (5 bases). The CDR3 extends over 16 amino acids. CDR1 LNHDA and CDR2 SQIVND come from the germline V gene (reference sequence). V was cut by 6 bases and J by 6 bases, with 20 bases left in between.

This chain joins TRBV9 and TRBJ2-1; tentatively, D is TRBD2 (5 bases). Germline CDR1 is SGDLS and CDR2 is YYNGEE. V gave up 0 bases and J gave up 5 bases, with 9 bases separating them. CDR3 size: 14 residues. The CDR3 reads CASSVAGWDNEQFF. CDR3 DNA sequence: TGTGCCAGCAGCGTAGCGGGGTGGGACAATGAGCAGTTCTTC.

This chain joins TRBV28 and TRBJ1-2, with 8 bases identical to TRBD1. Looked up from germline, CDR1 is MDHEN and CDR2 is SYDVKM. With V trimmed by 4 bases and J by 4 bases, 8 bases remained unmatched. The CDR3 is 15 residues long. The CDR3 loop reads CASSSGQGGAYGYTF. The CDR3 DNA is TGTGCCAGCAGTTCCGGACAGGGAGGGGCCTATGGCTACACCTTC.

The chain is built from TRBV18 and TRBJ2-1; 7 nucleotides line up with TRBD2. The length of the CDR3 is 15 residues. With 0 bases clipped from V and 2 bases from J, the junction kept 1 base outside the gene matches. The germline CDR1 and CDR2 sequences are KGHSH and LQKENI. CDR3 region: CASSPPSGAYNEQFF. The CDR3 region has the DNA TGTGCCAGCTCACCACCGAGCGGGGCCTACAATGAGCAGTTCTTC.

The chain combines TRBV19 with TRBJ2-3; maybe TRBD1 (6 bases). Trimming stripped 3 bases from V and 0 bases from J, with 10 bases between. CDR1 and CDR2 from the germline V gene are LNHDA and SQIVND (reference sequence). The CDR3 spans 15 residues. CDR3 DNA: TGTGCCAGTAGTATGCAGGGGAAAAGCACAGATACGCAGTATTTT. This codes for CASSMQGKSTDTQYF.

The chain links TRBV6-2 or TRBV6-3 to TRBJ1-1; 8 bases match TRBD1. The V gene end was trimmed by 5 bases and the J gene end by 4 bases; junction bases not matched to a gene: 9. This CDR3 has 15 residues. CDR1 is MNHEY, CDR2 SVGEGT, per germline. The CDR3 DNA follows: TGTGCCAGCAGTCCCTGGACAGGGTCTTTCACTGAAGCTTTCTTT. Its protein product is CASSPWTGSFTEAFF.

This sequence joins TRBV12-3 or TRBV12-4 and TRBJ2-1; 7 bases line up with TRBD2. This CDR3 is 13 amino acids long. The ends lost 11 bases at V and 4 bases at J; junction bases unmatched: 8. This CDR3 reads CAGREGIYNEQFF. For the CDR3, the DNA is TGTGCCGGAAGGGAGGGGATTTACAATGAGCAGTTCTTC.

This clone was seen just once. The chain employs TRBV3-1 (or the pseudogene TRBV3-2) and TRBJ2-7, with unresolved D. Germline values: CDR1 LGHDT, CDR2 YNNKEL (reference sequence). V lost 1 base and J lost 1, with 8 bases in between. There are 14 residues in the CDR3. This chain's CDR3 is CASSQVVSSYEQYF. CDR3 in DNA: TGTGCCAGCAGCCAAGTCGTATCGTCCTACGAGCAGTACTTC.

This sequence joins TRBV5-1 and TRBJ2-3, with 13 bases fitting TRBD2. From germline, CDR1 is SGHRS and CDR2 YFSETQ. The V segment lost 6 bases and the J segment 0 bases; nucleotides outside the gene matches: 10. This CDR3 is 18 amino acids long. CDR3 sequence (DNA): TGCGCCAGCAAATGGGGACTAGCGGGGACCTTTAGCACAGATACGCAGTATTTT. Translation: CASKWGLAGTFSTDTQYF.